Listed here are 27 T cell receptor beta chains from one sample, sequenced in a study of cytomegalovirus exposure and HLA in healthy donors. The PCR contained 60 Vbeta and 13 Jbeta primers. TCRdb's table, derived via immunoSEQ multiplex PCR, lists solely in-frame clones and lacks some. Here the sample spans around 120,000 clones, 70% to 80% being singletons. The sequenced sample was PBMCs. Receptor source: a young woman in good health and CMV-seronegative.

This clone was detected only once. The DNA of the CDR3 is TGCGCCAGCAGCCTCAGGACTAGCGGGGGGGGCAGTGAGACCCAGTACTTC. This translates into CASSLRTSGGGSETQYF. The rearrangement joins TRBV5-1 to TRBJ2-5; 15 positions match TRBD2. CDR1 is SGHRS, CDR2 YFSETQ, per germline. V shed 4 bases and J 5 bases; nucleotides not matched to a gene: 9. CDR3 length: 17 amino acids.

The genes are TRBV7-3 and TRBJ1-3; no firm D call. With 5 bases removed from V and 1 base from J, the gap between germline ends came to 6 bases. The germline CDR1 and CDR2 sequences are SGHTA and FQGTGA. The CDR3 length is 13 residues. CDR3 bases: TGTGCCAGCAGCCGCGGGTCTGGAAACACCATATATTTT. Translating gives CASSRGSGNTIYF.

J is TRBJ1-1 and V is TRBV5-6, with 12 bases matching TRBD1. Germline loops: CDR1 SGHDT, CDR2 YYEEEE. CDR3 length: 18 amino acids. The junction had 8 bases not matched to a gene; V was cut back by 2 bases and J by 0 bases. Written as DNA, the CDR3 is TGTGCCAGCAGCTTATCAGTGGGACAGGGGGCTTTGAACACTGAAGCTTTCTTT. Protein: CASSLSVGQGALNTEAFF.

The chain has TRBV15 and TRBJ2-5, with 8 bases matching TRBD1. The ends lost 8 bases at V and 3 bases at J; junction bases unmatched: 2. The CDR3 is 12 residues long. Per germline, CDR1 LNHNV and CDR2 YYDKDF (reference sequence). This CDR3 is CATAGGEETQYF. The CDR3 nucleotides are TGTGCCACCGCAGGGGGCGAAGAGACCCAGTACTTC. Full variable domain (outside the CDR3, taken from reference TRBV15 and TRBJ2-5): DAMVIQNPRYQVTQFGKPVTLSCSQTLNHNVMYWYQQKSSQAPKLLFHYYDKDFNNEADTPDNFQSRRPNTSFCFLDIRSPGLGDTAMYLCATAGGEETQYFGPGTRLLVL.

The J gene is TRBJ1-5, the V gene TRBV7-2, with unresolved D. Trimming removed 6 bases at V and 11 bases at J, with 20 bases between. Looked up from germline, CDR1 is SGHTA and CDR2 is FQGNSA. The CDR3 spans 14 residues. CDR3 amino acids: CASSSSSSNAAQHF. CDR3 nucleotides: TGTGCCAGCAGTTCTAGCTCCTCCAATGCGGCCCAGCATTTT.

This clone has only a few counts. The chain uses TRBV28 and TRBJ1-5; 8 nucleotides agree with TRBD1. V shed 5 bases, J shed 6 bases, and the junction held 15 bases outside the gene matches. CDR3 length: 17 residues. Germline V gene sequence: CDR1 MDHEN, CDR2 SYDVKM. CDR3 nucleotide sequence: TGTGCCAGCAGTCCTCGGACAGGGTTAGGCGACGGTCAGCCCCAGCATTTT. It translates to CASSPRTGLGDGQPQHF.

J is TRBJ2-7 and V is TRBV5-1; D is possibly TRBD2 (5 bases). In germline, CDR1 is SGHRS, CDR2 YFSETQ. This CDR3 has 15 amino acids. Trimming stripped 0 bases from V and 2 bases from J, with 12 bases between. The CDR3 coding sequence is TGCGCCAGCAGCTTGGACCCAGCGGACGCCTACGAGCAGTACTTC. This gives the protein CASSLDPADAYEQYF.

The chain combines TRBV30 with TRBJ1-1; D unresolved. Germline CDR1 GTSNPN, CDR2 SVGIG (reference sequence). Trimming left V 2 bases short and J 1 base short, with 11 bases between. This CDR3 region has 14 residues. The CDR3 DNA reads TGTGCCTGGAGTAAAAGGAGGGCGAACACTGAAGCTTTCTTT. This encodes CAWSKRRANTEAFF.

This clone was detected only a few times. V is TRBV4-1 and J is TRBJ1-6, with D perhaps TRBD1 (6 bases). Deletions cut 1 base from V and 7 bases from J, with 17 bases between. The CDR3 runs to 17 residues. Germline assignment: CDR1 MGHRA and CDR2 YSYEKL. CDR3 residues: CASSQGGNQGRNSPLHF. The CDR3 nucleotides are TGCGCCAGCAGCCAAGGGGGGAATCAGGGGAGAAATTCACCCCTCCACTTT.

The chain carries TRBV19 and TRBJ1-3; D unresolved. Germline V CDR1 and CDR2: LNHDA, SQIVND (reference sequence). The CDR3 extends over 11 amino acids. V lost 8 bases, J lost 7 bases, and 9 bases lay in between. The CDR3 region is CASFTGNTIYF. The DNA for the CDR3 is TGTGCCAGTTTTACGGGGAACACCATATATTTT.

The table lists this clone with a few counts. V usage is TRBV7-9 and J usage is TRBJ1-2, with D perhaps TRBD1 (5 bases). The CDR3 has 15 amino acids. V was clipped by 0 bases and J by 6 bases, with 14 bases between them. Germline CDR1 SEHNR, CDR2 FQNEAQ (reference sequence). The CDR3 sequence is CASSLAGQGYDGYTF. The CDR3 coding sequence is TGTGCCAGCAGCTTAGCAGGCCAGGGTTATGATGGCTACACCTTC. The whole variable domain, remainder taken from reference TRBV7-9 and TRBJ1-2, is DTGVSQNPRHKITKRGQNVTFRCDPISEHNRLYWYRQTLGQGPEFLTYFQNEAQLEKSRLLSDRFSAERPKGSFSTLEIQRTEQGDSAMYLCASSLAGQGYDGYTFGSGTRLTVV.

The chain carries TRBV6-1 and TRBJ1-3; 9 bases agree with TRBD1. The CDR3 runs 17 residues. CDR1 is MNHNS and CDR2 is SASEGT in the germline V gene. V was clipped by 1 base and J by 4 bases; unmatched bases: 8. For the CDR3, the DNA is TGTGCCAGCAGTGAAGTAATACAGGGGGCAAGGGGAAACACCATATATTTT. This encodes CASSEVIQGARGNTIYF.

This chain connects TRBV7-9 to TRBJ1-5; 7 nucleotides line up with TRBD1. After removal of 5 bases from V and 7 bases from J, the junction contained 5 bases not matched to a gene. This CDR3 is built from 13 residues. The germline CDR1 and CDR2 sequences are SEHNR and FQNEAQ (reference sequence). CDR3 DNA: TGTGCCAGCAGCCCCGACAGGGCCCAGCCCCAGCATTTT. As protein: CASSPDRAQPQHF. The variable domain in full, with the rest retrieved from reference TRBV7-9 and TRBJ1-5, is DTGVSQNPRHKITKRGQNVTFRCDPISEHNRLYWYRQTLGQGPEFLTYFQNEAQLEKSRLLSDRFSAERPKGSFSTLEIQRTEQGDSAMYLCASSPDRAQPQHFGDGTRLSIL.

There are a few counts of this clone. V gene TRBV2 combines with J gene TRBJ2-7; 9 nucleotides agree with TRBD1. CDR1 is SNHLY, CDR2 FYNNEI, per germline. The V gene end was trimmed by 4 bases and the J gene end by 4 bases; junction bases not matched to a gene: 5. There are 14 residues in the CDR3. In DNA, the CDR3 is TGTGCCAGCAGTGGAATGGACAGGGGTTACGAGCAGTACTTC. Translation gives CASSGMDRGYEQYF.

The V call is TRBV5-1, the J call TRBJ1-5; D is unresolved. Germline V gene lookup returns CDR1 SGHRS and CDR2 YFSETQ. CDR3 size: 15 residues. Trimming cost V 4 bases and J 9 bases, with 20 bases left between them. The CDR3 loop is CASSPEGVSKGPQHF. In nucleotides, the CDR3 is TGCGCCAGCAGCCCGGAGGGTGTAAGTAAGGGGCCCCAGCATTTT. Full variable domain (missing parts from reference TRBV5-1 and TRBJ1-5): KAGVTQTPRYLIKTRGQQVTLSCSPISGHRSVSWYQQTPGQGLQFLFEYFSETQRNKGNFPGRFSGRQFSNSRSEMNVSTLELGDSALYLCASSPEGVSKGPQHFGDGTRLSIL.

In DNA, the CDR3 is TGTGCCAGCAGCACCAGAAGGGGGCAAGAAAAACTGTTTTTT. It is translated as CASSTRRGQEKLFF. J is TRBJ1-4 and V is TRBV2; TRBD1 agrees at 7 bases. The CDR3 covers 14 residues. Germline V gene data show CDR1 as SNHLY and CDR2 as FYNNEI. Germline trimming cut 6 bases from V and 8 bases from J; bases unmatched to any gene: 9.

This sequence joins TRBV9 and TRBJ1-1; D might be TRBD1 (6 bases). The V gene lost 0 bases and the J gene lost 0 bases, with 12 bases spanning the gap. The CDR3 extends over 16 amino acids. Per germline, CDR1 SGDLS and CDR2 YYNGEE. CDR3 DNA: TGTGCCAGCAGCGTAGCCCCGGGACATTTGAACACTGAAGCTTTCTTT. It is translated as CASSVAPGHLNTEAFF. The complete variable domain, with remaining parts taken from reference TRBV9 and TRBJ1-1, reads DSGVTQTPKHLITATGQRVTLRCSPRSGDLSVYWYQQSLDQGLQFLIQYYNGEERAKGNILERFSAQQFPDLHSELNLSSLELGDSALYFCASSVAPGHLNTEAFFGQGTRLTVV.

This chain joins TRBV6-1 and TRBJ2-2; TRBD1 agrees at 9 bases. CDR1 and CDR2 from the germline V gene are MNHNS and SASEGT. The V segment lost 8 bases and the J segment 4 bases; nucleotides outside the gene matches: 8. There are 15 residues in the CDR3. The CDR3: CASVWTGDFTGELFF. CDR3 DNA sequence: TGTGCCAGCGTGTGGACAGGGGATTTCACCGGGGAGCTGTTTTTT.

The rearrangement uses TRBV28 and TRBJ2-5, with 8 bases matching TRBD1. The trim removed 4 bases at V and 4 bases at J, leaving 5 bases unmatched. The CDR3 is made up of 14 amino acids. The germline CDR1 and CDR2 sequences are MDHEN and SYDVKM. The CDR3 here is CASSSGQGGETQYF. Here the CDR3 DNA reads TGTGCCAGCAGTTCCGGACAGGGCGGAGAGACCCAGTACTTC.

The chain links TRBV4-1 to TRBJ2-1; TRBD2 aligns across 9 bases. Germline lookup yields CDR1 MGHRA and CDR2 YSYEKL. The CDR3 is 13 amino acids. The J segment lost 8 bases and the V segment lost 2 bases, leaving 1 base of the junction unmatched. CDR3 nucleotides: TGCGCCAGCAGCCAATCTAGCGGGGATGAGCAGTTCTTC. Protein product: CASSQSSGDEQFF.

This clone was observed a handful of times. V is TRBV28 and J is TRBJ2-7, with 9 nucleotides matching TRBD1. Germline CDR1 is MDHEN and CDR2 is SYDVKM. This CDR3 comprises 15 residues. Trimming removed 5 bases from V and 8 bases from J; junction bases left unmatched: 13. The CDR3 DNA is TGTGCCAGCAGTGAGACGGGACAGGGCCTGGGGCAGCAGTACGTC. Protein product: CASSETGQGLGQQYV.

The gene calls are TRBV19 and TRBJ2-6; no firm D call. CDR1 is LNHDA, CDR2 SQIVND, per germline (reference sequence). V was cut by 9 bases and J by 1 base, with 4 bases left in between. This CDR3 is built from 12 residues. CDR3 sequence (DNA): TGTGCCAGCACATCTGGGGCCAACGTCCTGACTTTC. This translates into CASTSGANVLTF.

J is TRBJ1-2 and V is TRBV28; D is ambiguous. This CDR3 has 13 residues. V was shortened by 6 bases and J by 5 bases, with 13 bases between the two germline ends. Germline assignment: CDR1 MDHEN and CDR2 SYDVKM. CDR3 sequence: CASSGDPVYGYTF. CDR3 coding DNA: TGTGCCAGCAGCGGGGATCCAGTTTATGGCTACACCTTC.

The chain uses TRBV20-1 and TRBJ1-2; D uncertain. CDR3 size: 11 residues. CDR1 DFQATT and CDR2 SNEGSKA come from the germline V gene (reference sequence). The ends were cut back, 3 bases at V and 1 base at J, with 3 bases in the middle. The CDR3 DNA is TGCAGTGCTAGTCTTAACTATGGCTACACCTTC. Translating it yields CSASLNYGYTF.

This clone has just a few counts. CDR3 sequence reads: CASSFSTGTGTYNEQFF. DNA of the CDR3: TGTGCCAGCAGCTTCAGCACCGGGACAGGAACCTACAATGAGCAGTTCTTC. The chain recombines TRBV7-9 with TRBJ2-1, with 8 bases that match TRBD1. Germline trimming cut 3 bases from V and 2 bases from J; bases unmatched to any gene: 9. Per the germline V gene, CDR1 is SEHNR and CDR2 is FQNEAQ (reference sequence). The CDR3 sequence is 17 residues long.

This chain connects TRBV29-1 to TRBJ1-2; 8 nucleotides align to TRBD1. The CDR3 runs 14 residues. With 7 bases clipped from V and 5 bases from J, the junction kept 12 bases outside the gene matches. Germline values: CDR1 SQVTM, CDR2 ANQGSEA. The CDR3, as DNA: TGCAGCGCACTGACGGGACAGGCTGATTATGGCTACACCTTC. This encodes CSALTGQADYGYTF.

The V gene is TRBV11-2, the J gene TRBJ2-5; TRBD1 is a possible D gene (5 bases). Germline V gene lookup returns CDR1 SGHAT and CDR2 FQNNGV. The CDR3 length is 17 residues. Trimming took off 3 bases at V and 5 bases at J, with 22 bases between the two ends. The CDR3 DNA reads as TGTGCCAGCAGCTTTCCCATCGGTGGCCCTGGGGCTGAGACCCAGTACTTC. Residues: CASSFPIGGPGAETQYF. The full variable domain, with the rest looked up from reference TRBV11-2 and TRBJ2-5, is EAGVAQSPRYKIIEKRQSVAFWCNPISGHATLYWYQQILGQGPKLLIQFQNNGVVDDSQLPKDRFSAERLKGVDSTLKIQPAKLEDSAVYLCASSFPIGGPGAETQYFGPGTRLLVL.